This is a list of T cell receptor beta chains from one sample in a study of blood T cell repertoires in COVID-19. Measured with immunoSEQ multiplex PCR; TCRdb has only the in-frame clones, and not every one. The table records a few hundred thousand clones, 70% to 85% of them present only once. Sequencing input: peripheral blood. The receptors were gathered from a middle-aged man with active or convalescent COVID-19. The CDR3 runs from the conserved cysteine through the conserved F or W. Fields, in order: V gene, J gene, D gene, clone size, CDR3 protein. A D gene is named only where the DNA matches it firmly. A row's size may be missing; if present it is once, few, many or a size class.

>TRBV20-1|TRBJ1-1|.|.
CSARREGEAFF
>TRBV5-6|TRBJ1-2|.|.
CASSPVGSFGYTF
>TRBV4-1|TRBJ2-5|.|.
CASSQNPPTGVAGEGQETQYF
>TRBV18|TRBJ1-6|TRBD1|.
CASSPPLQGEHSPLHF
>TRBV28|TRBJ1-4|TRBD1|once
CASSSWTGPNEKLFF
>TRBV19|TRBJ2-7|.|few
CASQLGTQGTYEQYF
>TRBV4-1|TRBJ1-6|.|.
CASSRWATREDNSPLHF
>TRBV5-1|TRBJ2-5|.|.
CASSLYRAAGETQYF
>TRBV5-5|TRBJ2-2|.|.
CASSLAGDYPNTGELFF
>TRBV2|TRBJ1-1|.|.
CASSTGNTEAFF
>TRBV12-5|TRBJ2-5|TRBD2|.
CASPPGGVAGDWGTQYF
>TRBV19|TRBJ1-5|.|few
CASSIIGLGNQPQHF
>TRBV9|TRBJ2-1|TRBD2|.
CASSVRLAGRLTHNEQFF
>TRBV18|TRBJ2-7|TRBD2|few
CASSPGRELPTKSF
>TRBV11-2|TRBJ2-7|TRBD1|.
CASSLGQVSYEQYF
>TRBV7-2|TRBJ1-5|.|.
CASSSLSQPQHF
>TRBV27|TRBJ1-4|.|.
CASSLIGGRGKDEKLFF
>TRBV9|TRBJ2-5|.|.
CASSVGRSAGGTQYF
>TRBV7-3|TRBJ2-1|TRBD2|.
CASSALAGNEQFF
>TRBV27|TRBJ1-6|.|.
CASSLNFPTAIHNSPLHF
>TRBV28|TRBJ2-1|TRBD1|.
CASSFLGQGPPPSSYNEQFF
>TRBV5-1|TRBJ2-3|TRBD1|.
CASSPQGASTDTQYF
>TRBV7-2|TRBJ1-1|.|.
CASSLVWTVNTEAFF
>TRBV5-6|TRBJ1-1|TRBD1|.
CASSLRQGDTEAFF
>TRBV2|TRBJ1-5|.|.
CASSAEQGDQPQHF
>TRBV28|TRBJ1-5|TRBD1|.
CASSLLWVRDRGRGSNQPQHF
>TRBV5-1|TRBJ2-2|TRBD2|.
CASSPGVAGSNTGELFF
>TRBV14|TRBJ1-1|TRBD1|.
CASSQEFSGQMNTEAFF
>TRBV7-2|TRBJ2-2|TRBD2|once
CASSPGLAGTGELFF
>TRBV18|TRBJ1-4|TRBD1|.
CASSPTGQENEKLFF
>TRBV29-1|TRBJ2-5|.|.
CSVEGLRGTETQYF
>TRBV18|TRBJ2-5|.|.
CASSTPGVHMGETQYF
>TRBV29-1|TRBJ2-5|.|.
CSVFSGEETQYF
>TRBV2|TRBJ1-5|.|few
CASKSIRPPQHF
>TRBV6-2/TRBV6-3|TRBJ2-1|TRBD2|.
CASSPRGLAPNEQFF
>TRBV7-2|TRBJ2-1|.|once
CASSAGQRMEQFF
>TRBV14|TRBJ2-2|.|.
CASSQLRGLNTGELFF
>TRBV6-2/TRBV6-3|TRBJ2-7|TRBD2|.
CASSYWTSGYEQYF
>TRBV15|TRBJ1-6|TRBD1|.
CATSSSGTGNTSPLHF
>TRBV5-4|TRBJ2-4|TRBD1|.
CASSLQGVRNIQYF
>TRBV7-2|TRBJ2-1|.|.
CASSLGGSLNEQFF
>TRBV19|TRBJ2-1|.|.
CASSPTTRLVDEQFF
>TRBV4-3|TRBJ2-1|TRBD2|.
CASSQVLLAGSQFF
>TRBV27|TRBJ2-5|.|.
CASSLSSGGDQETQYF
>TRBV5-1|TRBJ2-1|.|.
CASSLVGRYEQFF
>TRBV6-2/TRBV6-3|TRBJ1-3|TRBD1|.
CASSPRAGGSSGNTIYF
>TRBV6-2/TRBV6-3|TRBJ2-1|.|.
CASSYGLVNEQFF
>TRBV5-1|TRBJ2-3|TRBD2|.
CASTAGTRGSRTDTQYF
>TRBV6-5|TRBJ1-2|TRBD1|.
CASRPGTGDPYGYTF
>TRBV5-1|TRBJ1-1|TRBD1|.
CASSLGQGKMNTEAFF